The following is a TCR beta chain sequence with its context. What it binds is not known. No fewer than 5.5 micrograms of total RNA were isolated from every sample. Primers used in a second PCR of roughly 6 to 11 cycles were a sample-barcoded 5' primer and a J-beta primer mix. TCRdb used MiXCR to reprocess the 5' RACE reads, holding one entry per CDR3 protein. The table records some 1,500,000 distinct CDR3 sequences, roughly two fifths of them present only once. This entry is derived from a study of blood T cells in healthy people across ages. Germline CDR1 is KGHDR and CDR2 is SFDVKD. Between the trimmed V and J ends, which lost 5 bases and 0 bases, there was a span of 9 bases. This CDR3 has 14 residues. General study findings and limits: Age brought a roughly linear fall in TCR beta diversity measured per million T cells.

The chain employs TRBV24-1 and TRBJ1-2; D gene unclear. Source material: blood. The TCR was taken from a woman aged 18-29 years in good health. The CDR3 DNA sequence: TGTGCCACCAGTGTCCAGACACCTAACTATGGCTACACCTTC. This gives the protein CATSVQTPNYGYTF.